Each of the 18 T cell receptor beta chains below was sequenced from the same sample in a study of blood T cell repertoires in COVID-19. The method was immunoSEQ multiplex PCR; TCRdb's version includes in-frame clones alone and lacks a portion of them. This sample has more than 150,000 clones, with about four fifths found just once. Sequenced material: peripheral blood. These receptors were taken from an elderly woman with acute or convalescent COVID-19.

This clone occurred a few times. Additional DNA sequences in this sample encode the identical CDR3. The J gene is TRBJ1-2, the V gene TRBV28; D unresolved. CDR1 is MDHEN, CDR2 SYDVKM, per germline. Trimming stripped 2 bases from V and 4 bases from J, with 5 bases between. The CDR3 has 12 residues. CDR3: CASSLPGYGYTF. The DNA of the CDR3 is TGTGCCAGCAGTTTACCGGGCTATGGCTACACCTTC.

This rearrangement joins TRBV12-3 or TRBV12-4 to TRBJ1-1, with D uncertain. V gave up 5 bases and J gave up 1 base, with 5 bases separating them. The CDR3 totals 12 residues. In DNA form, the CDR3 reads TGTGCCAGCAGTCAGGCGAACACTGAAGCTTTCTTT. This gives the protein CASSQANTEAFF.

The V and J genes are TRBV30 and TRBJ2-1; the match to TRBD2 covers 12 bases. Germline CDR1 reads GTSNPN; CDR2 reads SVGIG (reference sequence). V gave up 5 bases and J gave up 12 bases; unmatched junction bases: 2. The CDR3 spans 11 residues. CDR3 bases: TGTGCCTGGGGACTAGCGGGACTGCAGTTCTTC. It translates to CAWGLAGLQFF.

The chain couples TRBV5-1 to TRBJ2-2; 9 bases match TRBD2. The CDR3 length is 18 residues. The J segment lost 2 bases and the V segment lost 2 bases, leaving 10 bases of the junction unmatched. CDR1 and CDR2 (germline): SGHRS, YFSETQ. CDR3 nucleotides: TGCGCCAGCAGCTTACATGCGACGACTAGCGGAAACACCGGGGAGCTGTTTTTT. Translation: CASSLHATTSGNTGELFF.

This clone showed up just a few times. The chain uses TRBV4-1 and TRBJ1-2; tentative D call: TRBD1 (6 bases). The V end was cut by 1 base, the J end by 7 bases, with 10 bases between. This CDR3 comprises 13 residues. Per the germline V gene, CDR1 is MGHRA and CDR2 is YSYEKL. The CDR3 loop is CASSQVQGIGYTF. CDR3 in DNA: TGCGCCAGCAGCCAAGTACAGGGCATTGGCTACACCTTC.

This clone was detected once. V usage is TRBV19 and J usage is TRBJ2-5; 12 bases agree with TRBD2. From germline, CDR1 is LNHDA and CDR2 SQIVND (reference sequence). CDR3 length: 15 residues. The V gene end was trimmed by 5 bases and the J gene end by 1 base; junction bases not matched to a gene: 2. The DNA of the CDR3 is TGTGCCAGTAGTTCACTAGCGGGGGGCCAAGAGACCCAGTACTTC. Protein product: CASSSLAGGQETQYF.

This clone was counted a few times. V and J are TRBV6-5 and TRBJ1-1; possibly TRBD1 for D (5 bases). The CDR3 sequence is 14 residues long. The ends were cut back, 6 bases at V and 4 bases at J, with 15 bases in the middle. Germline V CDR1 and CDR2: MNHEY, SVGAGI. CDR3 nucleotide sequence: TGTGCCAGCAGGGGGGTCCGCGGGAGCACTGAAGCTTTCTTT. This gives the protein CASRGVRGSTEAFF.

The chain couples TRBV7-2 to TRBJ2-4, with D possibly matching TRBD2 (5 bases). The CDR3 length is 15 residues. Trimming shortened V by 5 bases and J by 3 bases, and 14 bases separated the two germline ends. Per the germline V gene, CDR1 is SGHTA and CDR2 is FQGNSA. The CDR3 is CASSPPWGVKNIQYF. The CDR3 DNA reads TGTGCCAGCAGCCCACCTTGGGGAGTCAAAAACATTCAGTACTTC.

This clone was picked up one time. DNA for the CDR3: TGCGCCAGCAGCCCCGGTGGGCCAAGGGGGCTCTACGAGCAGTACTTC. It codes for CASSPGGPRGLYEQYF. The chain is built from TRBV4-1 and TRBJ2-7; 7 bases line up with TRBD1. The CDR3 loop spans 16 amino acids. The V gene end was trimmed by 4 bases and the J gene end by 3 bases; junction bases not matched to a gene: 12. Per the germline V gene, CDR1 is MGHRA and CDR2 is YSYEKL.

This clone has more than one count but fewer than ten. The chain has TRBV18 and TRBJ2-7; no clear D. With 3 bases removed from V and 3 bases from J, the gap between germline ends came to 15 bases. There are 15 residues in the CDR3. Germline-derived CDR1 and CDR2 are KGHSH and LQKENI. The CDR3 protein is CASSPSAATYYEQYF. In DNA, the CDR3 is TGTGCCAGCTCACCGAGCGCCGCCACTTACTACGAGCAGTACTTC.

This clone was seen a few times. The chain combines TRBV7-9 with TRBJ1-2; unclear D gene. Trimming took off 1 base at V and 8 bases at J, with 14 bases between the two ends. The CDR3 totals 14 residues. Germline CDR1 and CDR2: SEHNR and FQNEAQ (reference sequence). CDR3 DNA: TGTGCCAGCAGCTTAGAGCGGGGAAATAGGGGCTACACCTTC. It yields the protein CASSLERGNRGYTF.

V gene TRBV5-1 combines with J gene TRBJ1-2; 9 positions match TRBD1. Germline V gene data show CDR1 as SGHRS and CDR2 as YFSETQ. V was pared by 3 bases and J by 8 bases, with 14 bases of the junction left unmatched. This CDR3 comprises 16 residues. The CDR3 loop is CASSSLTGTGLGGYTF. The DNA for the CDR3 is TGCGCCAGCAGCTCCCTGACCGGGACAGGGTTGGGCGGCTACACCTTC.

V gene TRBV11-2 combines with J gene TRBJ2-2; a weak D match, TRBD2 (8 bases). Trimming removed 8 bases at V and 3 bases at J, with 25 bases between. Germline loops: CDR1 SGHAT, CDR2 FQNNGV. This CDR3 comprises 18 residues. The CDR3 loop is CASPQGGTSGDYTGELFF. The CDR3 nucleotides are TGTGCCAGCCCGCAGGGGGGTACTAGCGGAGACTACACCGGGGAGCTGTTTTTT.

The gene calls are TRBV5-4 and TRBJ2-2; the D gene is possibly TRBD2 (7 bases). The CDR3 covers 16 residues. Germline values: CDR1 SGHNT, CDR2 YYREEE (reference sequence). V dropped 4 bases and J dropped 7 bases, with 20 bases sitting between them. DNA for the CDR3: TGTGCCAGCAGCCCGGGGGGCCGAGGATATAGCGGGGAGCTGTTTTTT. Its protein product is CASSPGGRGYSGELFF.

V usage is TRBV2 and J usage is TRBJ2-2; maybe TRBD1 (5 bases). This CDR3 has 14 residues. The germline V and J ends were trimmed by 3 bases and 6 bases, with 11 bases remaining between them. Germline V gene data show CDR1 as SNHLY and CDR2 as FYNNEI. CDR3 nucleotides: TGTGCCAGCAGTGATATAGGGGTCGCCGGGGAGCTGTTTTTT. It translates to CASSDIGVAGELFF.

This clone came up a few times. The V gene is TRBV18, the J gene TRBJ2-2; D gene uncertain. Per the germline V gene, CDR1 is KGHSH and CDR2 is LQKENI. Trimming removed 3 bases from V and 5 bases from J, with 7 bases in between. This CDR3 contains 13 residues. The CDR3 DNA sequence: TGTGCCAGCTCACCTTTAGAGACCGGGGAGCTGTTTTTT. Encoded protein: CASSPLETGELFF.

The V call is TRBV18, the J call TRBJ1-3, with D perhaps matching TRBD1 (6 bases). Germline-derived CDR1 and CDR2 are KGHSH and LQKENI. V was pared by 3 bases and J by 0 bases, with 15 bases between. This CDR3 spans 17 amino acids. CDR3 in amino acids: CASSPTRQDVSGNTIYF. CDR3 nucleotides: TGTGCCAGCTCACCTACTCGACAGGATGTCTCTGGAAACACCATATATTTT.

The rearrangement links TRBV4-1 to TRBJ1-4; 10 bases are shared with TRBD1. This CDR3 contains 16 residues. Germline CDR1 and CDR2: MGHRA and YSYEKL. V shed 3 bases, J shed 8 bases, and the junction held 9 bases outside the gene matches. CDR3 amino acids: CASSQGGQGPNEKLFF. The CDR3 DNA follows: TGCGCCAGCAGCCAGGGGGGACAGGGGCCAAACGAAAAACTGTTTTTT.